These 18 T cell receptor beta chains were sequenced from one sample in a study of blood T cells in healthy people across ages (dated by TCRdb to about 2015). Receptor amplification or capture employed 5' RACE. TCRdb shows the sequencer as Illumina HiSeq 2500. A second roughly 6 to 12 cycle PCR used a sample-barcoded 5' primer and a J-beta primer mix. TCRdb redid the processing of the public reads, applying fastp at Q25 and MiXCR, and retained in-frame beta chains. Records with the same CDR3 protein are collapsed into one entry carrying the most frequent genes and DNA. The sample table lists 1.5 million to 2 million distinct CDR3 sequences, roughly 49% of them with a count of one. The ten biggest clones cover around 2.1% of the sample. Material: blood. The receptor set was obtained from a woman between 40 and 55 years old in good health.

V and J are TRBV20-1 and TRBJ2-1, with D possibly matching TRBD2 (5 bases). CDR3 length: 18 residues. Trimming stripped 3 bases from V and 3 bases from J, with 24 bases between. Germline values: CDR1 DFQATT, CDR2 SNEGSKA (reference sequence). The CDR3 here is CSASSLNVDWKDYNEQFF. CDR3 DNA: TGCAGTGCTAGTTCCCTTAACGTGGACTGGAAGGACTACAATGAGCAGTTCTTC.

The genes are TRBV9 and TRBJ2-1; the match to TRBD2 covers 7 bases. In germline, CDR1 is SGDLS, CDR2 YYNGEE. The CDR3 loop spans 16 amino acids. The junction had 7 bases not matched to a gene; V was cut back by 0 bases and J by 4 bases. The CDR3 spells CASSVDGGYAYNEQFF. DNA of the CDR3: TGTGCCAGCAGCGTAGACGGGGGGTACGCGTACAATGAGCAGTTCTTC.

In this sample, this clonotype turned up many times. The chain joins TRBV12-3 or TRBV12-4 to TRBJ2-7; D gene uncertain. The CDR3 covers 11 residues. Trimming left V 5 bases short and J 3 bases short, with 5 bases between. The CDR3 nucleotides are TGTGCCAGCAGTATTAACTACGAGCAGTACTTC. This sequence encodes CASSINYEQYF.

The chain is built from TRBV6-5 and TRBJ2-7; D tentatively reads TRBD1 or TRBD2 (5 bases each). Germline lookup yields CDR1 MNHEY and CDR2 SVGAGI. Deletions cut 0 bases from V and 0 bases from J, with 27 bases between. The CDR3 has 21 residues. CDR3 sequence (DNA): TGTGCCAGCAGTTACTCGATACCGGAACCGATTGCCTTGAGGGGCTCCTACGAGCAGTACTTC. Encoded protein: CASSYSIPEPIALRGSYEQYF.

The chain uses TRBV4-2 and TRBJ2-3; TRBD2 aligns across 7 bases. CDR3 length: 17 residues. CDR1 LGHNA and CDR2 YNFKEQ come from the germline V gene. V was clipped by 4 bases and J by 1 base; unmatched bases: 11. The CDR3 DNA reads TGTGCCAGCAGCCTCGAAAGCGGGACCGGGGGCACAGATACGCAGTATTTT. This codes for CASSLESGTGGTDTQYF.

This chain joins TRBV28 and TRBJ1-6; D not certain. CDR1 and CDR2 from the germline V gene are MDHEN and SYDVKM. This CDR3 is 15 amino acids long. V was cut by 5 bases and J by 6 bases, with 14 bases left in between. CDR3 amino acids: CASSRSRQANSPLHF. CDR3 sequence (DNA): TGTGCCAGCAGTCGCAGTAGGCAGGCTAATTCACCCCTCCACTTT.

About this clonotype itself: One end of the junction is discordant with germline, which a read error may explain. The V call is TRBV29-1, the J call TRBJ2-3; possibly TRBD1 for D (5 bases). This CDR3 is 13 amino acids long. CDR1 and CDR2 from the germline V gene are SQVTM and ANQGSEA. DNA of the CDR3: TGCAGCGTTGCAGGGATCTACACAGATACGCGGTATTTT. The encoded protein is CSVAGIYTDTRYF.

The genes are TRBV11-2 and TRBJ2-1; 7 bases align to TRBD1. The V gene's germline CDR1 is SGHAT and CDR2 FQNNGV. The CDR3 totals 16 residues. V was clipped by 4 bases and J by 2 bases; unmatched bases: 8. The CDR3 nucleotides read TGTGCCAGCAGCTCACGGACAGGTTCAGCCTACAATGAGCAGTTCTTC. Translated, it gives CASSSRTGSAYNEQFF.

This clonotype was seen a single time. At one of its ends the junction is not consistent with the germline gene, which may arise from a read error. The rearrangement joins TRBV13 to TRBJ2-3, with D unclear. This CDR3 region has 14 residues. Germline V CDR1 and CDR2: PRHDT, FYEKMQ (reference sequence). The CDR3 DNA follows: TGTGCCAGCAGCATAGGACGGGTTGCAGATACGCAGTATTTT. Translated: CASSIGRVADTQYF.

This clonotype was detected only a few times. The gene calls are TRBV29-1 and TRBJ2-3; D not certain. With 1 base removed from V and 0 bases from J, the gap between germline ends came to 5 bases. Germline CDR1 reads SQVTM; CDR2 reads ANQGSEA. This CDR3 has 13 residues. CDR3: CSVEVESTDTQYF. CDR3 nucleotide sequence: TGCAGCGTTGAAGTAGAAAGCACAGATACGCAGTATTTT.

Only a few counts were recorded for this clonotype. The chain is built from TRBV7-2 and TRBJ2-7; 8 bases are a match to TRBD1. The CDR3 runs 15 residues. The germline CDR1 and CDR2 sequences are SGHTA and FQGNSA. With 5 bases clipped from V and 2 bases from J, the junction kept 8 bases outside the gene matches. The CDR3 nucleotides read TGTGCCAGCAGCGTACGACAGGGGAGCCCCTACGAGCAGTACTTC. This sequence encodes CASSVRQGSPYEQYF.

This sequence joins TRBV4-3 and TRBJ1-2, with D maybe TRBD1 (6 bases). The CDR3 is 15 residues long. Germline CDR1 reads LGHNA; CDR2 reads YSLEER. The V gene lost 0 bases and the J gene lost 8 bases, with 16 bases spanning the gap. The CDR3 protein is CASSQDARGTEGYTF. Here the CDR3 DNA reads TGCGCCAGCAGCCAAGATGCCAGGGGTACCGAGGGCTACACCTTC.

This clonotype has ten or more counts. The J gene is TRBJ2-7, the V gene TRBV29-1, with D possibly matching TRBD1 (6 bases). CDR1 and CDR2 from the germline V gene are SQVTM and ANQGSEA. The V gene lost 4 bases and the J gene lost 0 bases, with 10 bases spanning the gap. The length of the CDR3 is 13 residues. In DNA form, the CDR3 reads TGCAGCGTTGGGCCCAGGGGCTCCTACGAGCAGTACTTC. This codes for CSVGPRGSYEQYF.

This chain uses TRBV25-1 with TRBJ2-1; 10 bases align to TRBD1. With V trimmed by 6 bases and J by 5 bases, 10 bases remained unmatched. The germline CDR1 and CDR2 sequences are MGHDK and SYGVNS. The CDR3 totals 16 residues. The CDR3 bases are TGTGCCAGCAGCCACCTGGGACAGGGGAAACACAATGAGCAGTTCTTC. Translating it yields CASSHLGQGKHNEQFF. Full variable domain (rest looked up from reference TRBV25-1 and TRBJ2-1): EADIYQTPRYLVIGTGKKITLECSQTMGHDKMYWYQQDPGMELHLIHYSYGVNSTEKGDLSSESTVSRIRTEHFPLTLESARPSHTSQYLCASSHLGQGKHNEQFFGPGTRLTVL.

The V gene is TRBV18, the J gene TRBJ2-5; TRBD2 is a possible D gene (6 bases). Germline loops: CDR1 KGHSH, CDR2 LQKENI. Trimming removed 3 bases from V and 1 base from J, with 18 bases in between. CDR3 length: 17 amino acids. The CDR3 bases are TGTGCCAGCTCACCGCCATCAGCGGGCCACAGCCAAGAGACCCAGTACTTC. Encoded protein: CASSPPSAGHSQETQYF.

In its sample, this clonotype was seen a few times. CDR3 sequence (DNA): TGCGCCAGCAGCTTATCCCTTGACACCTTTAGAGAGACCCAGTACTTC. Amino acids: CASSLSLDTFRETQYF. This chain joins TRBV5-1 and TRBJ2-5; D remains unclear. The ends were cut back, 2 bases at V and 4 bases at J, with 18 bases in the middle. There are 16 residues in the CDR3. The germline CDR1 and CDR2 sequences are SGHRS and YFSETQ. The variable domain in full, completed from reference TRBV5-1 and TRBJ2-5, reads KAGVTQTPRYLIKTRGQQVTLSCSPISGHRSVSWYQQTPGQGLQFLFEYFSETQRNKGNFPGRFSGRQFSNSRSEMNVSTLELGDSALYLCASSLSLDTFRETQYFGPGTRLLVL.

Only a few counts were recorded for this clonotype. V usage is TRBV20-1 and J usage is TRBJ2-1; weak D call: TRBD2 (5 bases). This CDR3 has 16 amino acids. CDR1 DFQATT and CDR2 SNEGSKA come from the germline V gene (reference sequence). Trimming shortened V by 5 bases and J by 2 bases, and 19 bases separated the two germline ends. The DNA of the CDR3 is TGCAGTGCTCCGAGGGCCAGCCGGAGGACCTACAATGAGCAGTTCTTC. It codes for CSAPRASRRTYNEQFF.

This clonotype was observed a handful of times. The genes are TRBV6-2 or TRBV6-3 and TRBJ2-5; 7 nucleotides align to TRBD1. There are 13 residues in the CDR3. Losses at the gene ends were 7 bases for V and 5 bases for J; bases not matched to a gene: 7. Germline lookup yields CDR1 MNHEY and CDR2 SVGEGT. CDR3 coding DNA: TGTGCCAGCACCCTACAGGGGCGGGAGACCCAGTACTTC. Amino acids: CASTLQGRETQYF.